Below, 19 T cell receptor beta chains from the same sample are listed, as sequenced in a study of molecular identifiers for immune sequencing clone quantification. MiXCR was run by TCRdb on the PCR reads, yielding one entry per CDR3 protein. The sample lists just under 650,000 distinct CDR3 sequences, 15% to 20% seen once, with roughly 0.85% in the top ten. Sequencing input: naive CD8+ T cells from blood, with Jurkat cell RNA spiked in. Subset: FACS-sorted CD8+CD4-CCR7+CD45RA+ naive T cells. These receptors were obtained from a human donor in good health. Some libraries in this study had Jurkat cell RNA spiked in.

This clonotype was counted ten times or more. This rearrangement joins TRBV29-1 to TRBJ2-1; TRBD1 agrees at 10 bases. V lost 8 bases, J lost 8 bases, and 6 bases stayed unmatched. The V gene's germline CDR1 is SQVTM and CDR2 ANQGSEA. This CDR3 spans 12 amino acids. This chain's CDR3 is CSLRDRGDEQFF. CDR3 nucleotide sequence: TGCAGCCTCCGGGACAGGGGTGATGAGCAGTTCTTC.

This clonotype was observed at least ten times. The V gene is TRBV30, the J gene TRBJ1-5, with no clear D. In germline, CDR1 is GTSNPN, CDR2 SVGIG (reference sequence). The V gene lost 0 bases and the J gene lost 1 base, with 4 bases spanning the gap. The CDR3 has 13 residues. The CDR3 sequence: CAWSVFSNQPQHF. The CDR3 DNA reads TGTGCCTGGAGTGTTTTCAGCAATCAGCCCCAGCATTTT.

The genes are TRBV15 and TRBJ1-5, with D perhaps matching TRBD1 (6 bases). CDR3 length equals 16 residues. Trimming shortened V by 6 bases and J by 3 bases, and 18 bases separated the two germline ends. Germline V gene sequence: CDR1 LNHNV, CDR2 YYDKDF (reference sequence). The CDR3: CATSNEQGLDNQPQHF. As DNA, the CDR3 is TGTGCCACCAGTAATGAACAGGGACTTGACAATCAGCCCCAGCATTTT.

As regards this clonotype: Compared with germline, one end of the junction differs, possibly owing to a read error. V and J are TRBV13 and TRBJ1-1, with a tentative D call TRBD1 (5 bases). Germline-derived CDR1 and CDR2 are PRHDT and FYEKMQ (reference sequence). The CDR3 is made up of 11 amino acids. CDR3 protein: CASSQGTGAFF. In DNA, the CDR3 is TGTGCCAGCAGCCAGGGAACTGGAGCTTTCTTT.

This clonotype was counted between two and nine times. The rearrangement joins TRBV6-5 to TRBJ1-2; no clear D gene. The ends were cut back, 6 bases at V and 1 base at J, with 15 bases in the middle. The germline V gene encodes CDR1 MNHEY and CDR2 SVGAGI. The CDR3 sequence is 15 residues long. The CDR3 here is CASSPRGRSNYGYTF. The CDR3 DNA follows: TGTGCCAGCAGCCCGAGAGGGAGAAGTAACTATGGCTACACCTTC.

This clonotype was detected ten times or more. The V gene is TRBV13, the J gene TRBJ2-3; 10 bases fit TRBD1. The V gene's germline CDR1 is PRHDT and CDR2 FYEKMQ (reference sequence). The CDR3 totals 16 residues. Trimming cost V 3 bases and J 1 base; bases outside gene matches: 4. The CDR3 bases are TGTGCCAGCAGCTTCCGGGACAGGGGAGGCACAGATACGCAGTATTTT. Translated: CASSFRDRGGTDTQYF.

This clonotype showed up just a few times. The chain combines TRBV19 with TRBJ2-7; D may be TRBD1 (6 bases). V lost 1 base and J 3 bases, leaving 13 bases between the germline ends. CDR1 and CDR2 from the germline V gene are LNHDA and SQIVND (reference sequence). This CDR3 contains 15 residues. In nucleotides, the CDR3 is TGTGCCAGTAGTATAGGGTCCAGGGGTTTCTACGAGCAGTACTTC. Protein: CASSIGSRGFYEQYF.

The V gene is TRBV7-6, the J gene TRBJ2-1; 8 nucleotides agree with TRBD2. The V gene end was trimmed by 3 bases and the J gene end by 5 bases; junction bases not matched to a gene: 9. Germline V gene sequence: CDR1 SGHVS, CDR2 FNYEAQ. CDR3 size: 16 residues. Here the CDR3 reads CASSLMTSEVHNEQFF. DNA for the CDR3: TGTGCCAGCAGCTTGATGACTAGCGAAGTCCACAATGAGCAGTTCTTC.

This clonotype was seen many times. The V gene is TRBV4-1, the J gene TRBJ1-1; D perhaps matches TRBD1 (6 bases). The CDR3 has 15 amino acids. Trimming took off 0 bases at V and 2 bases at J, with 10 bases between the two ends. Germline V gene lookup returns CDR1 MGHRA and CDR2 YSYEKL. The CDR3 protein is CASSQEDSANTEAFF. CDR3 DNA sequence: TGCGCCAGCAGCCAAGAGGACAGCGCCAACACTGAAGCTTTCTTT.

A few counts support this clonotype. The chain links TRBV9 to TRBJ2-7, with D possibly TRBD1 on 6 matching bases. In germline, CDR1 is SGDLS, CDR2 YYNGEE. Trimming left V 4 bases short and J 3 bases short, with 20 bases between. The CDR3 spans 16 residues. CDR3 in DNA: TGTGCCAGCAGCCGACACGGGACATTAGGAAGCTACGAGCAGTACTTC. Amino acids: CASSRHGTLGSYEQYF.

This clonotype was recorded at least ten times. The J gene is TRBJ1-2, the V gene TRBV5-8; 9 positions match TRBD1. The CDR3 is made up of 14 amino acids. The germline gives CDR1 SGHTS, CDR2 YDEGEE. The J segment lost 13 bases and the V segment lost 4 bases, leaving 14 bases of the junction unmatched. This CDR3 is CASSLGQGSMALTF. The CDR3 bases are TGTGCCAGCAGCCTGGGACAGGGCTCTATGGCGCTCACCTTC.

V usage is TRBV19 and J usage is TRBJ1-1, with TRBD1 matching over 7 bases. This CDR3 has 14 residues. In germline, CDR1 is LNHDA, CDR2 SQIVND (reference sequence). V lost 1 base, J lost 4 bases, and 3 bases stayed unmatched. The CDR3 nucleotides are TGTGCCAGTAGTATAGGGTCAGGGGGCACTGAAGCTTTCTTT. Translated: CASSIGSGGTEAFF.

V and J are TRBV20-1 and TRBJ2-7; D is possibly TRBD1 (6 bases). Trimming shortened V by 3 bases and J by 3 bases, and 15 bases separated the two germline ends. The germline V gene has CDR1 DFQATT and CDR2 SNEGSKA (reference sequence). CDR3 size: 14 residues. This CDR3 reads CSARRAQTGYEQYF. For the CDR3, the DNA is TGCAGTGCTAGGAGGGCCCAGACAGGCTACGAGCAGTACTTC.

This clonotype has at least ten counts. One end of the junction varies from germline; a read error may be responsible. V and J are TRBV4-1 and TRBJ2-2; no reliable D call. Per the germline V gene, CDR1 is MGHRA and CDR2 is YSYEKL. The CDR3 runs to 12 residues. CDR3 nucleotide sequence: TGTGCCAGCAGCTTGAACACCGGGGAGCTGTTTTTT. Protein sequence: CASSLNTGELFF.

There are many counts of this clonotype. The chain recombines TRBV6-7 with TRBJ2-4; no clear D gene. TRBV6-7 is an open reading frame, and its role is uncertain. This CDR3 comprises 13 residues. Trimming left V 5 bases short and J 0 bases short, with 5 bases between. CDR3 loop: CASSGLAKNIQYF. CDR3 nucleotides: TGTGCCAGCAGTGGCTTAGCCAAAAACATTCAGTACTTC.

This clonotype was detected ten times or more. The chain employs TRBV7-8 and TRBJ2-3; D may be TRBD2 (5 bases). V lost 4 bases and J lost 0, with 14 bases in between. Germline assignment: CDR1 SGHVS and CDR2 FQNEAQ. This CDR3 is built from 16 residues. The DNA for the CDR3 is TGTGCCAGCAGCTCTCAACTAGAAAAAAGCACAGATACGCAGTATTTT. As protein: CASSSQLEKSTDTQYF.

On this clonotype: This CDR3 fails to terminate in the conserved phenylalanine or tryptophan, so it likely reflects a read error. This chain uses TRBV14 with TRBJ1-3; D gene ambiguous. CDR3 size: 15 residues. Trimming took off 0 bases at V and 1 base at J, with 7 bases between the two ends. CDR1 is SGHDN, CDR2 FVKESK, per germline. The CDR3 reads CASSQDIGSGNTIYS. CDR3 in DNA: TGTGCCAGCAGCCAAGATATCGGTTCTGGAAACACCATATATTCT.

This clonotype has a count of ten or more. The chain carries TRBV7-9 and TRBJ2-7; D uncertain. Germline lookup yields CDR1 SEHNR and CDR2 FQNEAQ (reference sequence). Deletions cut 5 bases from V and 4 bases from J, with 24 bases between. The CDR3 spans 17 residues. The CDR3 spells CASSPQTPGLLIYEQYF. The CDR3 DNA reads TGTGCCAGCAGCCCTCAAACTCCCGGTCTTTTGATTTACGAGCAGTACTTC.

There are many counts of this clonotype. J is TRBJ1-3 and V is TRBV29-1; no firm D call. The length of the CDR3 is 14 residues. V was clipped by 2 bases and J by 1 base, with 9 bases between them. CDR1 is SQVTM, CDR2 ANQGSEA, per germline. This CDR3 reads CSVEKLGSGNTIYF. CDR3 bases: TGCAGCGTTGAAAAGTTAGGGTCTGGAAACACCATATATTTT.